This TCR beta chain was recorded in a study of T-cell reconstitution after alpha-beta-depleted transplantation in children. A TCRbeta library incorporating unique molecular identifiers was prepared. A single record per CDR3 protein comes from TCRdb applying MiXCR to the PCR reads. Altogether about 870,000 distinct CDR3 sequences are present, roughly 15% being singletons, with the ten largest covering about 5%. Study-wide findings and caveats: T-cell counts and diversity were attributed mostly to newly produced T cells one year after transplant. It was reported that alpha-beta T cells came from several hundred expanded graft clones (about two months after transplant). Diversity of TCRbeta at day 60 was high in some patients, arising from surviving recipient T cells and thymic progenitors.

Per the germline V gene, CDR1 is MNHNS and CDR2 is SASEGT. After removal of 6 bases from V and 2 bases from J, the junction contained 11 bases not matched to a gene. The CDR3 is 17 residues long. A remark on this clonotype: Its antigen is as yet unknown.

The V gene is TRBV6-1, the J gene TRBJ2-7; TRBD2 matches 12 bases. This clonotype originated in a male patient younger than 18 who had a stem cell transplant for acute lymphoblastic leukemia, so the T cells may come from the graft donor. The specimen was PBMCs, mostly from graft donor cells, collected 360 days after TCRalphabeta/CD19-depleted stem cell transplant. The CDR3 nucleotides read TGTGCCAGCAGGTCACTAGCGGGAGGCCCTAACCCCTACGAGCAGTACTTC. Translating it yields CASRSLAGGPNPYEQYF.